The 18 T cell receptor beta chains presented below share a single source sample, sequenced in a study of siplizumab effects on memory and regulatory T cells. Generated by immunoSEQ multiplex PCR, the TCRdb table keeps only in-frame clones and is missing some. Counted here are tens of thousands of clones, roughly 97% occurring once; the ten biggest clones make up 0.095%. Sequenced material: naive CD8+ T cells sorted from blood. The receptors stem from a human donor in good health.

This clone has only one observation. This chain uses TRBV7-9 with TRBJ2-3; possible D gene TRBD1, 5 bases. The CDR3 is made up of 16 amino acids. V gave up 3 bases and J gave up 0 bases, with 13 bases separating them. Germline CDR1 is SEHNR and CDR2 is FQNEAQ (reference sequence). Here the CDR3 reads CASSLGQASSTDTQYF. In DNA form, the CDR3 reads TGTGCCAGCAGCTTGGGGCAGGCCTCTAGCACAGATACGCAGTATTTT.

The rearrangement joins TRBV7-9 to TRBJ2-7; 11 bases match TRBD2. The germline CDR1 and CDR2 sequences are SEHNR and FQNEAQ (reference sequence). V lost 3 bases to trimming and J lost 2 bases; unmatched junction nucleotides: 3. The CDR3 is 15 amino acids. The CDR3 protein is CASSLTSGDPYEQYF. CDR3 sequence (DNA): TGTGCCAGCAGCTTGACTAGCGGGGATCCCTACGAGCAGTACTTC.

The chain uses TRBV10-3 and TRBJ2-3; D possibly matches TRBD1 or TRBD2 (5 bases each). V lost 2 bases to trimming and J lost 1 base, with 10 bases between them. Germline V gene data show CDR1 as ENHRY and CDR2 as SYGVKD. This CDR3 is 15 amino acids long. CDR3 sequence reads: CAISEMGEGTDTQYF. CDR3 bases: TGTGCCATCAGTGAGATGGGGGAAGGCACAGATACGCAGTATTTT.

V gene TRBV2 combines with J gene TRBJ2-1; D is possibly TRBD1 (6 bases). This CDR3 comprises 13 residues. The germline V gene encodes CDR1 SNHLY and CDR2 FYNNEI. Trimming stripped 5 bases from V and 3 bases from J, with 8 bases between. CDR3 nucleotide sequence: TGTGCCAGCAGTTCAGGGGTCTACAATGAGCAGTTCTTC. It codes for CASSSGVYNEQFF. The full variable domain, completed using reference TRBV2 and TRBJ2-1, is EPEVTQTPSHQVTQMGQEVILRCVPISNHLYFYWYRQILGQKVEFLVSFYNNEISEKSEIFDDQFSVERPDGSNFTLKIRSTKLEDSAMYFCASSSGVYNEQFFGPGTRLTVL.

This rearrangement joins TRBV10-1 to TRBJ2-5; 7 positions match TRBD1. The DNA end favors TRBJ2-7, so the J call may be wrong. The CDR3 is 16 residues long. Germline-derived CDR1 and CDR2 are WNHNN and SYGVQD (reference sequence). The CDR3 region is CASSESPAGQVYEQYF. CDR3 in DNA: TGCGCCAGCAGTGAGTCACCGGCCGGACAGGTCTACGAGCAGTACTTC.

CDR3 coding DNA: TGTGCCAGCAGCTTAGTCGGGGTAGGGAGCACAGATACGCAGTATTTT. Translation: CASSLVGVGSTDTQYF. This rearrangement joins TRBV7-6 to TRBJ2-3; a possible D gene is TRBD2 (5 bases). From germline, CDR1 is SGHVS and CDR2 FNYEAQ. CDR3 size: 16 residues. V gave up 1 base and J gave up 0 bases, with 11 bases separating them.

The CDR3 protein is CASSISTNLNTEAFF. The CDR3 coding sequence is TGTGCCAGTAGTATCTCGACCAACTTAAACACTGAAGCTTTCTTT. The rearrangement joins TRBV19 to TRBJ1-1; D not resolved. Germline V CDR1 and CDR2: LNHDA, SQIVND (reference sequence). Trimming removed 3 bases from V and 2 bases from J, with 13 bases in between. CDR3 length: 15 amino acids.

The chain is built from TRBV28 and TRBJ2-5, with TRBD2 matching over 7 bases. The CDR3 is 14 amino acids. V shed 4 bases, J shed 5 bases, and the junction held 7 bases outside the gene matches. Germline CDR1 is MDHEN and CDR2 is SYDVKM. As DNA, the CDR3 is TGTGCCAGCAGTTCGACCTGGGGGGGGGAGACCCAGTACTTC. This translates into CASSSTWGGETQYF.

The chain combines TRBV6-5 with TRBJ1-1; TRBD1 matches 8 bases. J gave up 5 bases and V 0 bases, and 5 bases lay outside the gene matches. Germline CDR1 and CDR2: MNHEY and SVGAGI. The CDR3 loop spans 15 amino acids. The DNA for the CDR3 is TGTGCCAGCAGTTACTCCACAGGGGGGCGGACTGAAGCTTTCTTT. Its translation: CASSYSTGGRTEAFF.

The J gene is TRBJ2-7, the V gene TRBV4-1; 9 bases line up with TRBD1. The CDR3 covers 16 residues. Unmatched junction bases numbered 5, after V lost 2 bases and J lost 0 bases. CDR1 and CDR2 from the germline V gene are MGHRA and YSYEKL. CDR3 in amino acids: CASSQLGQGNSYEQYF. CDR3 DNA sequence: TGCGCCAGCAGCCAATTGGGACAGGGTAACTCCTACGAGCAGTACTTC.

The CDR3 DNA is TGTGCCAGTAGCCTCGGGACAGGGAGATGGTCTGAAGCTTTCTTT. Protein product: CASSLGTGRWSEAFF. The V call is TRBV19, the J call TRBJ1-1; 9 positions match TRBD1. Germline V gene lookup returns CDR1 LNHDA and CDR2 SQIVND (reference sequence). The CDR3 has 15 amino acids. With 6 bases clipped from V and 6 bases from J, the junction kept 11 bases outside the gene matches.

This clone was observed once. This chain connects TRBV21-1 to TRBJ1-5; the DNA was not compared with TRBD1, the D call given in the table. TRBV21-1 is tagged as a pseudogene. This CDR3 region has 20 residues. CDR3 bases: TGTGCCAGCAGCAACCGACACCGGGACAGGGGGAGCTATAGCAATCAGCCCCAGCATTTT. It yields the protein CASSNRHRDRGSYSNQPQHF.

V gene TRBV6-5 combines with J gene TRBJ2-3; D not resolved. V was cut by 0 bases and J by 4 bases, with 8 bases left in between. Germline V CDR1 and CDR2: MNHEY, SVGAGI. This CDR3 region has 14 residues. The CDR3 region has the DNA TGTGCCAGCAGTTACTCGACCGGCGCAGATACGCAGTATTTT. Amino acids: CASSYSTGADTQYF.

The chain links TRBV5-6 to TRBJ1-1; 12 nucleotides line up with TRBD1. Per the germline V gene, CDR1 is SGHDT and CDR2 is YYEEEE. With V trimmed by 4 bases and J by 11 bases, 6 bases remained unmatched. CDR3 size: 13 residues. This CDR3 is CASSPGTGGEAFF. CDR3 DNA sequence: TGTGCCAGCAGCCCCGGGACAGGGGGCGAGGCTTTCTTT.

This clone was picked up one time. V and J are TRBV28 and TRBJ1-2, with TRBD1 as a possible D gene (6 bases). CDR1 MDHEN and CDR2 SYDVKM come from the germline V gene. Deletions cut 2 bases from V and 2 bases from J, with 12 bases between. This CDR3 has 15 amino acids. CDR3 DNA sequence: TGTGCCAGCAGTTTAGAGGCCGGGACAAACTATGGCTACACCTTC. Amino acids: CASSLEAGTNYGYTF.

The chain has TRBV19 and TRBJ1-1; D is undetermined. Per the germline V gene, CDR1 is LNHDA and CDR2 is SQIVND (reference sequence). The CDR3 extends over 13 amino acids. V lost 1 base, J lost 7 bases, and 10 bases lay in between. The CDR3 DNA reads as TGTGCCAGTAGTATAGGTTTCGGGATTGAAGCTTTCTTT. The encoded protein is CASSIGFGIEAFF. The whole variable domain, remainder taken from reference TRBV19 and TRBJ1-1, is DGGITQSPKYLFRKEGQNVTLSCEQNLNHDAMYWYRQDPGQGLRLIYYSQIVNDFQKGDIAEGYSVSREKKESFPLTVTSAQKNPTAFYLCASSIGFGIEAFFGQGTRLTVV.

The chain joins TRBV7-2 to TRBJ1-5, with 8 bases that match TRBD1. J gave up 5 bases and V 1 base, and 4 bases lay outside the gene matches. This CDR3 is 15 amino acids long. Germline-derived CDR1 and CDR2 are SGHTA and FQGNSA. CDR3 DNA: TGTGCCAGCAGCTTAGGGACAGGGACGTATCAGCCCCAGCATTTT. It yields the protein CASSLGTGTYQPQHF. The whole variable domain, remainder taken from reference TRBV7-2 and TRBJ1-5, is GAGVSQSPSNKVTEKGKDVELRCDPISGHTALYWYRQSLGQGLEFLIYFQGNSAPDKSGLPSDRFSAERTGGSVSTLTIQRTQQEDSAVYLCASSLGTGTYQPQHFGDGTRLSIL.

J is TRBJ2-3 and V is TRBV4-3; unclear D gene. The V gene lost 9 bases and the J gene lost 6 bases, with 13 bases spanning the gap. The germline V gene has CDR1 LGHNA and CDR2 YSLEER. This CDR3 is built from 12 residues. Written as DNA, the CDR3 is TGCGCCAGTGGTGACTGGCGGGATACGCAGTATTTT. Encoded protein: CASGDWRDTQYF.